The 5 T cell receptor beta chains listed next were all sequenced from one sample in a study of naive and memory T cell subsets. An equimolar mix of two oligonucleotides served as the beta constant-region primer for TRBC1 and TRBC2. TCRdb reprocessed the UMI-ligation and nested PCR reads with MiXCR, giving one entry per CDR3 protein. The sample shows under 150,000 distinct CDR3 sequences, over 15% of them seen only once. The sample comprised naive CD4+ T cells from blood. The origin of the receptors is a human donor in good health.

This clonotype was counted at least ten times. This sequence joins TRBV20-1 and TRBJ2-3; a weak D match, TRBD2 (6 bases). The CDR3 is 13 residues long. Germline CDR1 DFQATT, CDR2 SNEGSKA (reference sequence). The V end was cut by 4 bases, the J end by 4 bases, with 12 bases between. The CDR3 loop reads CSATIPGADTQYF. The CDR3 DNA follows: TGCAGTGCTACCATCCCGGGGGCAGATACGCAGTATTTT.

V is TRBV19 and J is TRBJ2-1, with 7 bases lining up with TRBD1. CDR3 length: 21 residues. CDR1 is LNHDA and CDR2 is SQIVND in the germline V gene (reference sequence). With V trimmed by 5 bases and J by 5 bases, 27 bases remained unmatched. The CDR3 sequence: CASSPTGWLHGPLSANNEQFF. Written as DNA, the CDR3 is TGTGCCAGTAGTCCGACAGGGTGGTTGCATGGGCCTTTGAGTGCAAACAATGAGCAGTTCTTC.

This clonotype has at least ten counts. The rearrangement uses TRBV29-1 and TRBJ2-1; TRBD1 aligns across 10 bases. V trimming: 6 bases; J trimming: 4 bases; junction bases outside the gene matches: 15. This CDR3 is built from 17 residues. In germline, CDR1 is SQVTM, CDR2 ANQGSEA. The CDR3 sequence is CSVDRGLLSGAYNEQFF. CDR3 DNA: TGCAGCGTAGACAGGGGGCTTCTCAGCGGGGCTTACAATGAGCAGTTCTTC.

This clonotype was detected only a few times. The genes are TRBV24-1 and TRBJ2-1, with 10 bases fitting TRBD2. The CDR3 sequence is 17 residues long. V shed 4 bases, J shed 2 bases, and the junction held 7 bases outside the gene matches. The germline V gene encodes CDR1 KGHDR and CDR2 SFDVKD. The CDR3 loop reads CATSESTLAGAYNEQFF. In DNA form, the CDR3 reads TGTGCCACCAGTGAGTCCACCCTAGCGGGAGCCTACAATGAGCAGTTCTTC.

The rearrangement joins TRBV11-3 to TRBJ2-5, with 8 bases identical to TRBD2. Trimming took 5 bases from V and 7 from J; bases not matched to a gene: 9. The V gene's germline CDR1 is SGHNT and CDR2 YENEEA. This CDR3 comprises 14 residues. The CDR3 loop reads CASSRREGVGTQYF. The CDR3 region has the DNA TGTGCCAGCAGCCGCCGGGAGGGGGTTGGGACCCAGTACTTC.